The text below deals with one TCR beta chain. Its matching antigen is unknown. The data are from a study of breast tumors, draining lymph nodes, adjacent tissues. Study-wide results and limits: Most tumor T cells seemingly derive from lymph node, then expand in tumor. Tumor T cell lymph node origin was a supported hypothesis, not proven.

TCRdb re-derived calls from the multiplex PCR reads in MiXCR, one entry per CDR3 protein. The table lists about 230,000 distinct CDR3 sequences, approximately 31% of them singletons. Samples came from axillary lymph nodes draining the breast cancer. Material: axillary lymph node tissue. This clonotype originated in a female donor with breast cancer. Some clones in this sample may be carry-over from other donors' samples.

The CDR3 is CASCRTSGTLSDTIYF. The CDR3 DNA reads as TGCGCCAGCTGCCGGACTAGCGGGACCCTTAGTGACACCATATATTTT. The genes are TRBV5-1 and TRBJ1-3; D is possibly TRBD1 (5 bases). The CDR3 has 16 amino acids. Trimming removed 7 bases from V and 8 bases from J, with 25 bases in between. The germline V gene has CDR1 SGHRS and CDR2 YFSETQ.